These 23 T cell receptor beta chains share one sample of origin, sequenced in a study of OX40 agonist ivuxolimab in advanced cancers. TCRdb keeps only in-frame clones here, not all; method: immunoSEQ multiplex PCR. The profile shows about 20,000 clones, around 80% of them singletons. The sequences come from CD4+ or CD8+ T cells sorted from blood, collected in a trial of the OX40 agonist ivuxolimab. The receptors shown here come from an adult with an advanced solid tumor such as melanoma, head and neck, liver or kidney cancer.

This clone has more than one count but fewer than ten. V usage is TRBV12-5 and J usage is TRBJ2-7; D is possibly TRBD2 (7 bases). Trimming removed 7 bases at V and 5 bases at J, with 21 bases between. The CDR3 runs 15 residues. CDR1 LGHNT and CDR2 FRNRAP come from the germline V gene. The CDR3 region is CASALGALAVHEQYF. CDR3 sequence (DNA): TGTGCTAGTGCCTTGGGGGCTCTAGCGGTCCACGAGCAGTACTTC.

This chain uses TRBV19 with TRBJ1-5, with D possibly being TRBD1 (5 bases). The CDR3 is made up of 16 amino acids. With 1 base removed from V and 1 base from J, the gap between germline ends came to 11 bases. CDR1 and CDR2 (germline): LNHDA, SQIVND (reference sequence). Here the CDR3 reads CASSIAGRTSNQPQHF. CDR3 nucleotide sequence: TGTGCCAGTAGTATAGCAGGGAGAACGAGCAATCAGCCCCAGCATTTT.

This CDR3 is CAWNTGISYEQYF. The CDR3 DNA reads as TGTGCCTGGAATACAGGCATCTCCTACGAGCAGTACTTC. The V and J genes are TRBV30 and TRBJ2-7; D perhaps matches TRBD1 (5 bases). The CDR3 is 13 residues long. V was pared by 4 bases and J by 0 bases, with 10 bases between. Germline V CDR1 and CDR2: GTSNPN, SVGIG (reference sequence).

The DNA for the CDR3 is TGTGCCAGCAGCTTAGGGGGAGGACCCTACAATGAGCAGTTCTTC. It translates to CASSLGGGPYNEQFF. The chain couples TRBV11-2 to TRBJ2-1; D perhaps matches TRBD2 (6 bases). Trimming left V 1 base short and J 2 bases short, with 9 bases between. This CDR3 has 15 residues. Looked up from germline, CDR1 is SGHAT and CDR2 is FQNNGV.

The chain has TRBV30 and TRBJ1-1; D call uncertain. The length of the CDR3 is 16 residues. Germline CDR1 is GTSNPN and CDR2 is SVGIG (reference sequence). Trimming pared 2 bases from V and 1 base from J, leaving 17 bases between. The CDR3 spells CAWSPMGPGPNTEAFF. CDR3 DNA sequence: TGTGCCTGGAGTCCCATGGGCCCAGGACCGAACACTGAAGCTTTCTTT.

The chain combines TRBV9 with TRBJ2-1, with D hard to call. The CDR3 is made up of 15 amino acids. Germline loops: CDR1 SGDLS, CDR2 YYNGEE. V gave up 3 bases and J gave up 2 bases, with 12 bases separating them. CDR3 sequence reads: CASSASAQTYNEQFF. In DNA, the CDR3 is TGTGCCAGCAGCGCCTCGGCCCAAACCTACAATGAGCAGTTCTTC.

Of note for this clone: A far larger clone is one base from this, pointing to a likely read error. Additional DNA sequences in this sample encode the identical CDR3. J is TRBJ1-3 and V is TRBV5-1; D remains unclear. The length of the CDR3 is 14 residues. Trimming took off 4 bases at V and 5 bases at J, with 13 bases between the two ends. The germline V gene encodes CDR1 SGHRS and CDR2 YFSETQ. The CDR3 loop reads CASSRTEHRNTIYF. CDR3 in DNA: TGCGCCAGCAGCCGGACGGAGCATCGAAACACCATATATTTT.

The J gene is TRBJ1-2, the V gene TRBV7-2; 11 positions match TRBD1. This CDR3 has 15 amino acids. J gave up 5 bases and V 4 bases, and 6 bases lay outside the gene matches. In germline, CDR1 is SGHTA, CDR2 FQGNSA. The CDR3 sequence is CASSSNRDRGYGYTF. CDR3 nucleotide sequence: TGTGCCAGCAGCTCAAACCGGGACAGGGGGTATGGCTACACCTTC.

The chain has TRBV9 and TRBJ2-3, with D possibly matching TRBD2 (5 bases). The germline V gene has CDR1 SGDLS and CDR2 YYNGEE. The CDR3 loop spans 13 amino acids. V was clipped by 2 bases and J by 2 bases, with 6 bases between them. CDR3 sequence reads: CASSVEDTDTQYF. CDR3 in DNA: TGTGCCAGCAGCGTGGAGGACACAGATACGCAGTATTTT.

This clone was picked up a small number of times. The chain couples TRBV4-1 to TRBJ1-1; 7 nucleotides match TRBD1. Germline values: CDR1 MGHRA, CDR2 YSYEKL. CDR3 length equals 15 residues. The V gene end was trimmed by 4 bases and the J gene end by 4 bases; junction bases not matched to a gene: 9. CDR3 loop: CASSPSRGLGTEAFF. CDR3 nucleotides: TGCGCCAGCAGCCCGTCGAGGGGGCTCGGCACTGAAGCTTTCTTT.

J is TRBJ1-1 and V is TRBV7-9; D is ambiguous. The CDR3 has 15 amino acids. Deletions cut 7 bases from V and 0 bases from J, with 15 bases between. Germline V gene sequence: CDR1 SEHNR, CDR2 FQNEAQ (reference sequence). CDR3 bases: TGTGCCAGCAACCCCGTGGAGGATTTGAACACTGAAGCTTTCTTT. It encodes CASNPVEDLNTEAFF.

This chain uses TRBV5-6 with TRBJ2-1; no reliable D call. There are 14 residues in the CDR3. The V gene's germline CDR1 is SGHDT and CDR2 YYEEEE. The V end was cut by 1 base, the J end by 1 base, with 6 bases between. The CDR3 is CASSLISSYNEQFF. Written as DNA, the CDR3 is TGTGCCAGCAGCTTGATCAGTTCCTACAATGAGCAGTTCTTC.

The chain recombines TRBV9 with TRBJ1-4; a weak D match, TRBD1 (6 bases). The germline CDR1 and CDR2 sequences are SGDLS and YYNGEE. Trimming took off 3 bases at V and 3 bases at J, with 9 bases between the two ends. CDR3 size: 14 residues. CDR3 in DNA: TGTGCCAGCAGCGCGGACAGCTCTAATGAAAAACTGTTTTTT. Protein product: CASSADSSNEKLFF.

J is TRBJ1-4 and V is TRBV29-1; D perhaps matches TRBD1 (5 bases). The germline CDR1 and CDR2 sequences are SQVTM and ANQGSEA. The CDR3 runs to 11 residues. The CDR3 bases are TGCAGTATCGGACACGCTGAAAAACTGTTTTTT. Residues: CSIGHAEKLFF.

The chain links TRBV28 to TRBJ2-6; D is uncertain. Trimming stripped 6 bases from V and 1 base from J, with 7 bases between. The CDR3 has 14 amino acids. From germline, CDR1 is MDHEN and CDR2 SYDVKM. DNA for the CDR3: TGTGCCAGCAGGTTTGCATCTGGGGCCAACGTCCTGACTTTC. Translated, it gives CASRFASGANVLTF.

CDR3 region: CASSLRGSGNTIYF. In DNA form, the CDR3 reads TGTGCCAGCAGCTTACGGGGCTCTGGAAACACCATATATTTT. The chain has TRBV7-6 and TRBJ1-3; D gene uncertain. In germline, CDR1 is SGHVS, CDR2 FNYEAQ. This CDR3 spans 14 amino acids. The V and J ends lost 2 bases and 0 bases respectively, with 5 bases between them.

The chain has TRBV30 and TRBJ1-1; tentatively, D is TRBD1 (6 bases). The CDR3 is made up of 14 amino acids. Germline V gene lookup returns CDR1 GTSNPN and CDR2 SVGIG (reference sequence). The V end lost 3 bases, the J end lost 3 bases, and 14 bases lay between the germline ends. DNA for the CDR3: TGTGCCTGGAGCTCCACAAACAGGGACACTGAAGCTTTCTTT. It translates to CAWSSTNRDTEAFF.

The rearrangement links TRBV18 to TRBJ1-2, with TRBD1 matching 12 bases. J lost 6 bases, V lost 3 bases, and 2 bases had no gene match. CDR1 and CDR2 from the germline V gene are KGHSH and LQKENI. The CDR3 extends over 14 amino acids. Written as DNA, the CDR3 is TGTGCCAGCTCACCCGGGACAGGGGGCAATGGCTACACCTTC. This codes for CASSPGTGGNGYTF.

J is TRBJ1-5 and V is TRBV28; a weak D match, TRBD1 (6 bases). V was trimmed by 5 bases and J by 3 bases, leaving 11 bases between them. Germline V gene data show CDR1 as MDHEN and CDR2 as SYDVKM. The CDR3 has 14 residues. CDR3 region: CASSEQGVNQPQHF. CDR3 nucleotides: TGTGCCAGCAGTGAACAGGGAGTCAATCAGCCCCAGCATTTT.

The CDR3 region has the DNA TGTGCCAGCAGCCCGGAGGGGAGGTCTAATACGCAGTATTTT. It translates to CASSPEGRSNTQYF. The chain couples TRBV5-4 to TRBJ2-3, with a possible D match to TRBD2 (6 bases). The V end lost 4 bases, the J end lost 7 bases, and 16 bases lay between the germline ends. The CDR3 spans 14 residues. Germline V gene sequence: CDR1 SGHNT, CDR2 YYREEE (reference sequence).

With respect to this clone: Mismatch with germline at one junction end may stem from a read error. The genes are TRBV27 and TRBJ2-7; 7 bases line up with TRBD1. The CDR3 covers 14 residues. The germline CDR1 and CDR2 sequences are MNHEY and SMNVEV (reference sequence). Here the CDR3 reads CASSIRQGSHEQYF. CDR3 nucleotides: TGTGCCAGCAGTATAAGACAGGGCTCCCACGAGCAGTACTTC.

The CDR3: CASSGQGGGETQYF. The CDR3 DNA follows: TGTGCCAGCAGCGGACAGGGTGGCGGTGAGACCCAGTACTTC. The chain carries TRBV9 and TRBJ2-5; 7 bases are a match to TRBD1. Trimming cost V 3 bases and J 5 bases; bases outside gene matches: 7. Germline assignment: CDR1 SGDLS and CDR2 YYNGEE. The CDR3 contains 14 residues.

The gene calls are TRBV5-1 and TRBJ1-1; 7 bases fit TRBD1. This CDR3 spans 19 amino acids. CDR1 SGHRS and CDR2 YFSETQ come from the germline V gene. With 0 bases clipped from V and 4 bases from J, the junction kept 18 bases outside the gene matches. The CDR3 DNA reads as TGCGCCAGCAGCTTGGGGTTGACGGAGGACAGGCTACTTAGCACTGAAGCTTTCTTT. Residues: CASSLGLTEDRLLSTEAFF.